The 29 T cell receptor beta chains below were found in one sample sequenced in a study of blood T cells in healthy people across ages. A J-beta primer mix and a sample-barcoded 5' primer were used in a second PCR of roughly 7 to 12 cycles. TCRdb reprocessed the 5' RACE reads via MiXCR and lists one record per CDR3 protein. The sample contains roughly 1.5 million distinct CDR3 sequences, under 55% of which appear only once. The sample comprised blood. These receptors were obtained from a woman in her late teens or twenties in good health.

The chain carries TRBV6-5 and TRBJ2-1; maybe TRBD1 (6 bases). CDR3 length: 15 amino acids. Germline values: CDR1 MNHEY, CDR2 SVGAGI. Trimming shortened V by 0 bases and J by 3 bases, and 9 bases separated the two germline ends. CDR3 bases: TGTGCCAGCAGTTACTCGTGGGGGCTCTACAATGAGCAGTTCTTC. The encoded protein is CASSYSWGLYNEQFF.

This clonotype has only a few counts. The CDR3 coding sequence is TGCAGTTTAAAGCGGGCAGGCTCCTACAATGAGCAGTTCTTC. Protein: CSLKRAGSYNEQFF. V gene TRBV20-1 combines with J gene TRBJ2-1; a possible D gene is TRBD2 (6 bases). The V end lost 8 bases, the J end lost 0 bases, and 14 bases lay between the germline ends. The CDR3 consists of 14 residues. Germline CDR1 and CDR2: DFQATT and SNEGSKA (reference sequence).

The J gene is TRBJ1-1, the V gene TRBV4-2; 7 bases map to TRBD1. Germline CDR1 reads LGHNA; CDR2 reads YNFKEQ. This CDR3 region has 14 residues. V was clipped by 5 bases and J by 3 bases; unmatched bases: 6. The CDR3 is CASSGRTGDTEAFF. As DNA, the CDR3 is TGTGCCAGCAGCGGACGTACAGGGGACACTGAAGCTTTCTTT.

J is TRBJ1-1 and V is TRBV20-1, with D possibly being TRBD1 (6 bases). Germline V lookup: CDR1 DFQATT, CDR2 SNEGSKA (reference sequence). The CDR3 runs to 14 residues. Trimming shortened V by 4 bases and J by 3 bases, and 15 bases separated the two germline ends. CDR3 DNA sequence: TGCAGTGCTAAAAGGGGGGCCCGGGACACTGAAGCTTTCTTT. Its translation: CSAKRGARDTEAFF.

This chain joins TRBV20-1 and TRBJ1-5; no definite D call. Germline-derived CDR1 and CDR2 are DFQATT and SNEGSKA (reference sequence). Trimming left V 1 base short and J 2 bases short, with 6 bases between. The CDR3 runs 13 residues. CDR3 residues: CSARGSRNQPQHF. For the CDR3, the DNA is TGCAGTGCTAGAGGCTCCCGCAATCAGCCCCAGCATTTT.

This clonotype has more than one count but fewer than ten. This chain links TRBV12-3 or TRBV12-4 with TRBJ2-5; maybe TRBD1 (6 bases). This CDR3 spans 16 amino acids. Trimming cost V 5 bases and J 5 bases, with 21 bases left between them. CDR3 residues: CASSTRVNRAKETQYF. For the CDR3, the DNA is TGTGCCAGCAGTACACGAGTCAACAGGGCCAAGGAGACCCAGTACTTC.

CDR3 region: CSARPRDREYEQYF. CDR3 DNA: TGCAGTGCTAGACCCCGGGACAGGGAATACGAGCAGTACTTC. The chain couples TRBV20-1 to TRBJ2-7; 9 bases fit TRBD1. CDR3 length equals 14 residues. From germline, CDR1 is DFQATT and CDR2 SNEGSKA (reference sequence). V was clipped by 2 bases and J by 4 bases; unmatched bases: 6.

Ten or more counts support this clonotype. The chain uses TRBV7-9 and TRBJ2-3; the match to TRBD2 covers 11 bases. Germline V gene sequence: CDR1 SEHNR, CDR2 FQNEAQ (reference sequence). This CDR3 region has 15 residues. V shed 5 bases, J shed 5 bases, and the junction held 6 bases outside the gene matches. The CDR3 loop reads CASSALAGVEDTQYF. The CDR3 DNA reads TGTGCCAGCAGCGCACTAGCGGGGGTGGAAGATACGCAGTATTTT.

This chain links TRBV7-2 with TRBJ2-7, with D tentatively TRBD1 or TRBD2 (5 bases each). The J call is doubtful: the DNA matches TRBJ2-5 better. This CDR3 has 14 amino acids. Looked up from germline, CDR1 is SGHTA and CDR2 is FQGNSA. The CDR3 DNA is TGTGCCAGCAGAATAGGGACCCGAGGGGAGACCCAGTACTTC. Translated: CASRIGTRGETQYF.

This clonotype appeared a few times. The V call is TRBV9, the J call TRBJ2-5; possibly TRBD1 for D (5 bases). CDR1 is SGDLS and CDR2 is YYNGEE in the germline V gene. This CDR3 contains 14 residues. Trimming pared 0 bases from V and 5 bases from J, leaving 11 bases between. The CDR3 DNA sequence: TGTGCCAGCAGCGTAGGATGGACATGGGAGACCCAGTACTTC. Its protein product is CASSVGWTWETQYF. Full variable domain (rest looked up from reference TRBV9 and TRBJ2-5): DSGVTQTPKHLITATGQRVTLRCSPRSGDLSVYWYQQSLDQGLQFLIQYYNGEERAKGNILERFSAQQFPDLHSELNLSSLELGDSALYFCASSVGWTWETQYFGPGTRLLVL.

The chain has TRBV7-6 and TRBJ2-1; no definite D call. The CDR3 extends over 12 amino acids. V was trimmed by 0 bases and J by 10 bases, leaving 7 bases between them. CDR1 is SGHVS, CDR2 FNYEAQ, per germline. In nucleotides, the CDR3 is TGTGCCAGCAGCTTAGCGACGGGCGAGCAGTTCTTC. It codes for CASSLATGEQFF. The variable domain in full, completed from reference TRBV7-6 and TRBJ2-1, reads GAGVSQSPRYKVTKRGQDVALRCDPISGHVSLYWYRQALGQGPEFLTYFNYEAQQDKSGLPNDRFSAERPEGSISTLTIQRTEQRDSAMYRCASSLATGEQFFGPGTRLTVL.

The chain joins TRBV7-9 to TRBJ2-1; weak D call: TRBD2 (6 bases). The DNA end lines up better with TRBJ2-7; the J call may be wrong. There are 16 residues in the CDR3. The germline V gene has CDR1 SEHNR and CDR2 FQNEAQ (reference sequence). The CDR3 spells CASSAPVTSSYNEQYF. Written as DNA, the CDR3 is TGTGCCAGCAGCGCCCCGGTTACTAGCTCCTACAATGAGCAGTACTTC.

Only one count was recorded for this clonotype. The junction does not match germline at one end; this may be a read error. The V call is TRBV20-1, the J call TRBJ1-6, with TRBD1 as a possible D gene (6 bases). CDR1 and CDR2 from the germline V gene are DFQATT and SNEGSKA (reference sequence). The CDR3 has 13 residues. For the CDR3, the DNA is TGCAGTGCTAGAGGAAACAGGGCTTCACCCCCCCACTTT. Translated, it gives CSARGNRASPPHF.

The chain couples TRBV7-2 to TRBJ2-1, with 11 bases that match TRBD1. This CDR3 spans 16 amino acids. V shed 1 base and J 10 bases; nucleotides not matched to a gene: 9. From germline, CDR1 is SGHTA and CDR2 FQGNSA. CDR3 in DNA: TGTGCCAGCAGCTTAGGTGGGACAGGGGGTCGATGGGAGCAGTTCTTC. Residues: CASSLGGTGGRWEQFF.

This clonotype came up a few times. The chain couples TRBV21-1 to TRBJ2-7; TRBD2 reflects the table's D call only, with no check against the DNA. TRBV21-1 is described as a pseudogene. The CDR3 extends over 17 amino acids. DNA for the CDR3: TGTGCCAGCAGCAAAGGCCAGCGGTTACCTAATTACTACGAGCAGTACTTC. It is translated as CASSKGQRLPNYYEQYF.

In this sample, this clonotype turned up once. The V and J genes are TRBV4-3 and TRBJ2-3, with 9 bases matching TRBD2. The CDR3 totals 16 residues. With 7 bases clipped from V and 5 bases from J, the junction kept 13 bases outside the gene matches. Germline V gene sequence: CDR1 LGHNA, CDR2 YSLEER. The CDR3 protein is CASIPGEREAGDTQYF. In nucleotides, the CDR3 is TGCGCCAGCATCCCGGGGGAGCGGGAGGCTGGAGATACGCAGTATTTT.

V is TRBV7-2 and J is TRBJ2-5; tentative D call: TRBD1 (5 bases). The CDR3 is 13 residues long. V was cut by 5 bases and J by 5 bases, with 12 bases left in between. Germline V gene sequence: CDR1 SGHTA, CDR2 FQGNSA. The CDR3 loop is CASSAQGLETQYF. Here the CDR3 DNA reads TGTGCCAGCAGCGCGCAGGGTTTGGAGACCCAGTACTTC.

Here the CDR3 DNA reads TGTGCCAGCAGCCCCCGGCTAGCGGGAGGATACTACAATGAGCAGTACTTC. Encoded protein: CASSPRLAGGYYNEQYF. The chain joins TRBV3-1 to TRBJ2-1; 11 bases are a match to TRBD2. The DNA end favors TRBJ2-7, so the J call may be wrong. Germline V gene sequence: CDR1 LGHDT, CDR2 YNNKEL (reference sequence). There are 17 residues in the CDR3.

This sequence joins TRBV6-1 and TRBJ2-1; tentative D call: TRBD1 (5 bases). Trimming cost V 2 bases and J 3 bases, with 11 bases left between them. The CDR3 is 15 residues long. Germline V CDR1 and CDR2: MNHNS, SASEGT. The CDR3 DNA reads as TGTGCCAGCAGTGAATCTGGACATTACTACAATGAGCAGTTCTTC. Its translation is CASSESGHYYNEQFF.

In this sample, this clonotype turned up a few times. The genes are TRBV29-1 and TRBJ2-7, with D hard to call. Trimming left V 5 bases short and J 2 bases short, with 10 bases between. The CDR3 is made up of 12 amino acids. CDR1 is SQVTM, CDR2 ANQGSEA, per germline. DNA for the CDR3: TGCAGCGTTCATGTCCATGCCTACGAGCAGTACTTC. Protein sequence: CSVHVHAYEQYF.

The genes are TRBV28 and TRBJ1-6, with 7 bases matching TRBD1. V gave up 5 bases and J gave up 8 bases; unmatched junction bases: 12. CDR1 MDHEN and CDR2 SYDVKM come from the germline V gene. The length of the CDR3 is 16 residues. The CDR3 sequence is CASSRPQGVMDSPLHF. The CDR3 coding sequence is TGTGCCAGCAGTCGCCCCCAGGGGGTTATGGATTCACCCCTCCACTTT.

Turning to this clonotype: The junction departs from the called germline gene at one end, perhaps through a read error. Written as DNA, the CDR3 is TGTGCAAGCAGCCCACAAGCGGGAGTCCCCTACGAGCAGTACTTC. Its translation: CASSPQAGVPYEQYF. This chain links TRBV7-2 with TRBJ2-7; TRBD2 agrees at 8 bases. This CDR3 spans 15 amino acids. Germline assignment: CDR1 SGHTA and CDR2 FQGNSA.

This clonotype was picked up a small number of times. The chain couples TRBV29-1 to TRBJ1-1, with 8 positions matching TRBD1. Losses at the gene ends were 4 bases for V and 1 base for J; bases not matched to a gene: 5. CDR1 SQVTM and CDR2 ANQGSEA come from the germline V gene. This CDR3 region has 14 residues. CDR3 region: CSVATGGWNTEAFF. The CDR3 DNA reads TGCAGCGTTGCCACAGGGGGTTGGAACACTGAAGCTTTCTTT. The full variable domain, completed using reference TRBV29-1 and TRBJ1-1, is SAVISQKPSRDICQRGTSLTIQCQVDSQVTMMFWYRQQPGQSLTLIATANQGSEATYESGFVIDKFPISRPNLTFSTLTVSNMSPEDSSIYLCSVATGGWNTEAFFGQGTRLTVV.

The chain couples TRBV20-1 to TRBJ2-3, with D perhaps matching TRBD1 or TRBD2 (6 bases each). The CDR3 loop spans 14 amino acids. Between the trimmed V and J ends, which lost 6 bases and 5 bases, there was a span of 18 bases. Germline values: CDR1 DFQATT, CDR2 SNEGSKA (reference sequence). CDR3 loop: CSARRGVLVDTQYF. CDR3 in DNA: TGCAGTGCGCGAAGGGGGGTTCTGGTAGATACGCAGTATTTT.

This clonotype was detected a few times. The rearrangement uses TRBV6-6 and TRBJ2-7; the match to TRBD1 covers 7 bases. The end of the DNA aligns better with TRBJ2-5, so the J call may be wrong. The CDR3 has 14 amino acids. CDR1 and CDR2 from the germline V gene are MNHNY and SVGAGI (reference sequence). CDR3 residues: CASSPPGQRETQYF. The CDR3 coding sequence is TGTGCCAGCAGTCCCCCGGGACAGAGGGAGACCCAGTACTTC.

This clonotype was seen repeatedly, ten times or more. The rearrangement uses TRBV5-1 and TRBJ2-1; 7 bases map to TRBD1. Germline assignment: CDR1 SGHRS and CDR2 YFSETQ. J gave up 3 bases and V 1 base, and 1 base lay outside the gene matches. The CDR3 contains 14 residues. In DNA form, the CDR3 reads TGCGCCAGCAGCTTGACAGGGGTCTACAATGAGCAGTTCTTC. It specifies CASSLTGVYNEQFF.

This clonotype was counted a few times. This chain uses TRBV5-6 with TRBJ2-1; perhaps TRBD1 as D (6 bases). Germline CDR1 reads SGHDT; CDR2 reads YYEEEE. CDR3 length equals 16 residues. Trimming removed 4 bases at V and 6 bases at J, with 20 bases between. For the CDR3, the DNA is TGTGCCAGCAGCCGCGGCAGGCAGGGGAAAACCAATGAGCAGTTCTTC. Translated, it gives CASSRGRQGKTNEQFF.

This sequence joins TRBV15 and TRBJ2-4; TRBD2 agrees at 9 bases. CDR3 size: 15 residues. V lost 1 base and J lost 13; bases outside the gene matches: 11. The germline V gene has CDR1 LNHNV and CDR2 YYDKDF (reference sequence). CDR3 coding DNA: TGTGCCACCAGCAGAGTTTTAGCGGGAGTAAGAGAGCAGTACTTC. It codes for CATSRVLAGVREQYF.

In its sample, this clonotype was seen a few times. The chain is built from TRBV7-2 and TRBJ2-3; a possible D gene is TRBD1 (6 bases). The CDR3 totals 16 residues. Germline values: CDR1 SGHTA, CDR2 FQGNSA. V was pared by 0 bases and J by 2 bases, with 12 bases between. This CDR3 is CASSLALSGATDTQYF. The CDR3 region has the DNA TGTGCCAGCAGCTTAGCGCTATCAGGGGCCACAGATACGCAGTATTTT.